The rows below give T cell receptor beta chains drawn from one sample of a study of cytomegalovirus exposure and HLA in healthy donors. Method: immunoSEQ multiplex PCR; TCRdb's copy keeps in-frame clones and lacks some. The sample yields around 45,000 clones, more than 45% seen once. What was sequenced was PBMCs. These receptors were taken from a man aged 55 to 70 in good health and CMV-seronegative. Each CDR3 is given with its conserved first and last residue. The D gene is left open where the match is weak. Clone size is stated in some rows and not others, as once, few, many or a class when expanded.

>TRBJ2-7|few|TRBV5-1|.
TGCGCCAGCAGCGAAACAGGGAGCGAGCAGTACTTC
CASSETGSEQYF
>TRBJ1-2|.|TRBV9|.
TGTGCCAGCAGTGAAGACAGCTCTTCTTATGGCTTCACCTTC
CASSEDSSSYGFTF
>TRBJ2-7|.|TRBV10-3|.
TGTGCCATCAGTGAGTCTCGGGAGTACGAGCAGTACTTC
CAISESREYEQYF
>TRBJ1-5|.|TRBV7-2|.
TGTGCCAGCAGCCGGCCCTTTGGGGGGAGAAGCAATCAGCCCCAGCATTTT
CASSRPFGGRSNQPQHF
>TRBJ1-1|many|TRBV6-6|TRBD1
TGTGCCAGCAGTTACTCGACAGGGAACATGAACACTGAAGCTTTCTTT
CASSYSTGNMNTEAFF
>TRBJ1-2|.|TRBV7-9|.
TGTGCCAGCAGCGCGACAGGCCAGAACTATGGCTACACCTTC
CASSATGQNYGYTF
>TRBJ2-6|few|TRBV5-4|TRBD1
TGTGCCAGCAGCTGGGGACAGGTCTCTGGGGCCAACGTCCTGACTTTC
CASSWGQVSGANVLTF
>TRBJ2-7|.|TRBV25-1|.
TGTGCCAGCAGTGAAGCTAGAAACGAGCAGTACTTC
CASSEARNEQYF
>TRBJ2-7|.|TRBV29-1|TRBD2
TGCAGCGTTGAAATTGGAGGCGGGAGGGGCGACGAGCAGTACTTC
CSVEIGGGRGDEQYF
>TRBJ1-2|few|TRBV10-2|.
TGCGCCAGCAGTGAAGTAGCTCGACTATCTAACTATGGCTACACCTTC
CASSEVARLSNYGYTF
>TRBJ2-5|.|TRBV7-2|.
TGTGCCAGCAGCTCCCGTCGTTTGAGGGCACAAGAGACCCAGTACTTC
CASSSRRLRAQETQYF
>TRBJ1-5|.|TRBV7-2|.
TGTGCCAGCAGCTTAGTGGAGGGTGGTCCGCCCCAGCATTTT
CASSLVEGGPPQHF
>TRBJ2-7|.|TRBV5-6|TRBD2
TGTGCCAGCAGCTTCCCCGGGAGGGCCTACGAGCAGTACTTC
CASSFPGRAYEQYF
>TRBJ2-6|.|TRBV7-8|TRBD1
TGTGCCAGCAGCTCCCGTATTCGAGACAGGGTCTATCCTGGGGCCAACGTCCTGACTTTC
CASSSRIRDRVYPGANVLTF
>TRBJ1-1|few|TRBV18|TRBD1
TGTGCCAGCTCACCGACAGGGGTTTGGATGACTGAAGCTTTCTTT
CASSPTGVWMTEAFF
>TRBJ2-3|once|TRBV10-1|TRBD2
TGCGCCAGCAGCCGTGCGGGAGGGAGCACAGATACGCAGTATTTT
CASSRAGGSTDTQYF
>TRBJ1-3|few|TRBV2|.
TGTGCCAGCAGTCCGCAGGTCTCTGGAAACACCATATATTTT
CASSPQVSGNTIYF
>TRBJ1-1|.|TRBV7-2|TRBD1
TGTGCCAGCAGCCCCCGACAGGGGGCCCCGGACACTGAAGCTTTCTTT
CASSPRQGAPDTEAFF
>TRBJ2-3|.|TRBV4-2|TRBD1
TGTGCCAGCAGCCAGGGACAGGGGGCCTCCACAGATACGCAGTATTTT
CASSQGQGASTDTQYF
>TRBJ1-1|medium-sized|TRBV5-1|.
TGCGCCAGCAGCTTGGACGGGGGATACACTGAAGCTTTCTTT
CASSLDGGYTEAFF
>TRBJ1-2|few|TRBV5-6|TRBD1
TGTGCCAGCCATACTTACTTCCGGGACAGGGTAGACGGCTACACCTTC
CASHTYFRDRVDGYTF
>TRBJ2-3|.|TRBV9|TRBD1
TGTGCCAGCAGCGCCTCGGACAGGACATCGGATACGCAGTATTTT
CASSASDRTSDTQYF
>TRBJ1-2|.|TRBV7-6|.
TGTGCCAGCAGCCCGGGGGGACTTACGGGCTACACCTTC
CASSPGGLTGYTF
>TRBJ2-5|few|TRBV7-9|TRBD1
TGTGCCAGCAGCCAACGACAGGGCTCGGAGACCCAGTACTTC
CASSQRQGSETQYF
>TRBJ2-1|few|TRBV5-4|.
TGTGCCAGCAGCGGGTGGAAGGGGAGGAGCAAATACAATGAGCAGTTCTTC
CASSGWKGRSKYNEQFF
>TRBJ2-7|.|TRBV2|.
TGTGCCAGCAGTGACGTCCTCTCCTACGAGCAGTACTTC
CASSDVLSYEQYF
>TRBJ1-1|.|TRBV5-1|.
TGCGCCAGCAGTTTGGCTTGGGGGGTCGACGCCACTGAAGCTTTCTTT
CASSLAWGVDATEAFF
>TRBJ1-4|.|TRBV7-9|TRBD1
TGTGCCAGCAGCTCGACAGGGGATCCTTGGAAACTGTTTTTT
CASSSTGDPWKLFF
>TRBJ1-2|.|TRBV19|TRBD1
TGTGCCAGTAGTTACAGGGGTGGCTATGGCTACACCTTC
CASSYRGGYGYTF
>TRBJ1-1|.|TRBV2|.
TGTGCCAGCAGTGAAGGGCCAGTCCTGCTGAACACTGAAGCTTTCTTT
CASSEGPVLLNTEAFF
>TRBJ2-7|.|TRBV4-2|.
TGTGCCAGCAGCTCCGTCGGGGAGACCTACGAGCAGTACTTC
CASSSVGETYEQYF
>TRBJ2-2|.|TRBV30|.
TGTGCCTGGAGTAGGACAGTGATAGGGGCCGGGGAGCTGTTTTTT
CAWSRTVIGAGELFF
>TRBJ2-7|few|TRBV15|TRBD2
TGTGCCACCAGCAGGGGGACTACCACCTACGAGCAGTACTTC
CATSRGTTTYEQYF
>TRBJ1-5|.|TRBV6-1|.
TGTGCCAGCAGTGCCTACGGTCACTATCAGCCCCAGCATTTT
CASSAYGHYQPQHF
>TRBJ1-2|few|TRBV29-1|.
TGCAGCGTTTCCCTAGACAGGCTCTATGGCTACACCTTC
CSVSLDRLYGYTF
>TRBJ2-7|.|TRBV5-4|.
TGTGCCAGCAGCTCCGGACAGCTGAGGGGGGAGCAGTACTTC
CASSSGQLRGEQYF
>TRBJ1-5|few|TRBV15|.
TGTGCCACCAGCAGAGATTGGGCACCACCCCATTTT
CATSRDWAPPHF